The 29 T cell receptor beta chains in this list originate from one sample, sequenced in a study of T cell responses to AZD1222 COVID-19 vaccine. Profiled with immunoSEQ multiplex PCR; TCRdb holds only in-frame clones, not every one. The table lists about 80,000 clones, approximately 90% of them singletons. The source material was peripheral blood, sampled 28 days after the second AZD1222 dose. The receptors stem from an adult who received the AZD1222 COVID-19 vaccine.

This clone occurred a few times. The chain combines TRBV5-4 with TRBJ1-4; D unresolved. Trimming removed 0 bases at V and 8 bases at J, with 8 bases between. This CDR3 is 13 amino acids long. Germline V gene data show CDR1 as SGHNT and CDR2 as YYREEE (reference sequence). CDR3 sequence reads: CASSLGGYEKLFF. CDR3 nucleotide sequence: TGTGCCAGCAGCTTGGGAGGGTACGAAAAACTGTTTTTT.

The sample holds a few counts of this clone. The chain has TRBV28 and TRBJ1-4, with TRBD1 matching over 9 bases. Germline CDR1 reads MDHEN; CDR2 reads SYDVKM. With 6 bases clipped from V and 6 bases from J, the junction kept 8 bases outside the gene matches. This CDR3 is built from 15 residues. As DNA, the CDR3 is TGTGCCAGCAGAGCCCGACAGGGGGTGTATGAAAAACTGTTTTTT. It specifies CASRARQGVYEKLFF.

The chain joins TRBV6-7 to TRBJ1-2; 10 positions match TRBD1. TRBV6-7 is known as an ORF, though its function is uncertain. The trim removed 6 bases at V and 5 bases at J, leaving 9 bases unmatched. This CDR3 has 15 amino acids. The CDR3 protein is CASSYRDRGRYGYTF. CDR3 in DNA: TGTGCCAGCAGCTACCGAGACAGGGGGCGTTATGGCTACACCTTC.

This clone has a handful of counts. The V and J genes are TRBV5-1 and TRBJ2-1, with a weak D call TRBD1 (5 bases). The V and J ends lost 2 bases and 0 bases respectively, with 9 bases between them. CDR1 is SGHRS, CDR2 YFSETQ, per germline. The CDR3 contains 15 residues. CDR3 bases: TGCGCCAGCAGCTTTCAGGGAAGCTCCTACAATGAGCAGTTCTTC. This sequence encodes CASSFQGSSYNEQFF.

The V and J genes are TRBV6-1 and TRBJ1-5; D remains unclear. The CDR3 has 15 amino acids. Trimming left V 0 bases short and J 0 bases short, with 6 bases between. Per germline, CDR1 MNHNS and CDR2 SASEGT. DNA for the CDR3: TGTGCCAGCAGTGAAGCGGAGTATAGCAATCAGCCCCAGCATTTT. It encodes CASSEAEYSNQPQHF.

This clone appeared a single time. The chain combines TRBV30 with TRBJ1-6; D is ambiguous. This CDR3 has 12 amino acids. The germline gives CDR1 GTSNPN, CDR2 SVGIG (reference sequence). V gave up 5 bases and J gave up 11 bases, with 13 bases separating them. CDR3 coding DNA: TGTGCCTGGCAGAGGACCGGGCCACCCCTCCACTTT. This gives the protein CAWQRTGPPLHF.

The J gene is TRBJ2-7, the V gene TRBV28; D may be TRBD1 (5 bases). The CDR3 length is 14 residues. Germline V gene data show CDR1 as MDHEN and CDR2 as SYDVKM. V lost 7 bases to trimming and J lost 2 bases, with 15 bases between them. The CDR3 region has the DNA TGTGCCAGCACTACAGGTGGTTCGACCTACGAGCAGTACTTC. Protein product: CASTTGGSTYEQYF.

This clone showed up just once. The chain's CDR3 is CASNHGQGGDNEQFF. The CDR3 DNA follows: TGTGCCAGTAACCATGGACAGGGAGGGGACAATGAGCAGTTCTTC. This chain links TRBV19 with TRBJ2-1; TRBD1 is a possible D gene (8 bases). V lost 7 bases to trimming and J lost 5 bases, with 18 bases between them. This CDR3 is 15 amino acids long. CDR1 is LNHDA, CDR2 SQIVND, per germline (reference sequence).

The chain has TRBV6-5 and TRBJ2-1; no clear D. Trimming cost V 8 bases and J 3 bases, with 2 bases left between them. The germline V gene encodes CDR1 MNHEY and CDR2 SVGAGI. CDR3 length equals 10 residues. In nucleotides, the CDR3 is TGTGCCAGCGGCTACAATGAGCAGTTCTTC. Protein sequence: CASGYNEQFF.

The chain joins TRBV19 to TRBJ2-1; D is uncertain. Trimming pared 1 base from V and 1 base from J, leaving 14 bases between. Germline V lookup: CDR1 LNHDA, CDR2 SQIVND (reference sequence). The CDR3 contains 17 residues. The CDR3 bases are TGTGCCAGTAGTATAGGCGGTGGAAGGGTATCCTACAATGAGCAGTTCTTC. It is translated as CASSIGGGRVSYNEQFF. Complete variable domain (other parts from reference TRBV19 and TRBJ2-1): DGGITQSPKYLFRKEGQNVTLSCEQNLNHDAMYWYRQDPGQGLRLIYYSQIVNDFQKGDIAEGYSVSREKKESFPLTVTSAQKNPTAFYLCASSIGGGRVSYNEQFFGPGTRLTVL.

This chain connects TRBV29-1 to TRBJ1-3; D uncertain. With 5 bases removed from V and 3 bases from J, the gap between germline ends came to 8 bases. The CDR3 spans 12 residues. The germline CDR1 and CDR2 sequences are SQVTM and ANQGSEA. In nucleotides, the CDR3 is TGCAGCGTTACGTTTGGTGGAAACACCATATATTTT. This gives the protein CSVTFGGNTIYF.

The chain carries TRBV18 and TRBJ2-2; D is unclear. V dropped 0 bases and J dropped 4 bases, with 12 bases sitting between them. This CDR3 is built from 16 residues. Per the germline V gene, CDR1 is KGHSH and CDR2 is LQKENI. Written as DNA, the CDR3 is TGTGCCAGCTCACCACCTCAGGCAGACTCCACCGGGGAGCTGTTTTTT. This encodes CASSPPQADSTGELFF.

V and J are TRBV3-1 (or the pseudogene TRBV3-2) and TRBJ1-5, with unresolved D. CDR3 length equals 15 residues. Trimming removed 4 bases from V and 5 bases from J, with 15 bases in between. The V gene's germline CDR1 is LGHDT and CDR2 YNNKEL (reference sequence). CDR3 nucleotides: TGTGCCAGCAGCCCCTCGTCGGGCCCCGATCAGCCCCAGCATTTT. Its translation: CASSPSSGPDQPQHF.

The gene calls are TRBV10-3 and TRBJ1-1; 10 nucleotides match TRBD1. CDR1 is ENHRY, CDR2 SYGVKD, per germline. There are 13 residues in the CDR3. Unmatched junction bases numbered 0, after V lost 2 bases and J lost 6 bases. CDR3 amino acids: CAISEGQGAEAFF. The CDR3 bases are TGTGCCATCAGTGAGGGACAGGGGGCTGAAGCTTTCTTT.

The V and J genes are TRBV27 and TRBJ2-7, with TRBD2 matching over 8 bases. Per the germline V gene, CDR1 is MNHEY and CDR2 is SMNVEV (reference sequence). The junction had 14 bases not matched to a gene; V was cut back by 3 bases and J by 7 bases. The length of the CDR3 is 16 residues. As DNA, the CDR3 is TGTGCCAGCAGTTTGGTAGCGGGACCTTACATGGGGGAGCAGTACTTC. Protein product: CASSLVAGPYMGEQYF.

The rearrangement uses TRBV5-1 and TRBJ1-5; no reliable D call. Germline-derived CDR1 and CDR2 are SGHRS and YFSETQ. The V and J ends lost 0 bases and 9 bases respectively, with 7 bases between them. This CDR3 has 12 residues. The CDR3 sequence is CASSLDVGPQHF. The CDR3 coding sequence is TGCGCCAGCAGCTTGGACGTTGGGCCCCAGCATTTT.

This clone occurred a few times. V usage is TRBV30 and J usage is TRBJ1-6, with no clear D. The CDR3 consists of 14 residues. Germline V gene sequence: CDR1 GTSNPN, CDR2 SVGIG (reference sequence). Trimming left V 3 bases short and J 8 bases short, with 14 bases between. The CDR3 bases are TGTGCCTGGAGGATCCCGACGGGATATTCACCCCTCCACTTT. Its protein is CAWRIPTGYSPLHF.

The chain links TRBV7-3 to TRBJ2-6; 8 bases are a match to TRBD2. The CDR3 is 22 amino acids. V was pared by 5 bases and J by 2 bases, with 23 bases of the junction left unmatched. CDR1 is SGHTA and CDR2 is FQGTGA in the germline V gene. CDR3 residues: CASSARSGGVGRVAPGANVLTF. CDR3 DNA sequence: TGTGCCAGCAGCGCCCGATCGGGAGGGGTCGGCAGGGTTGCTCCTGGGGCCAACGTCCTGACTTTC.

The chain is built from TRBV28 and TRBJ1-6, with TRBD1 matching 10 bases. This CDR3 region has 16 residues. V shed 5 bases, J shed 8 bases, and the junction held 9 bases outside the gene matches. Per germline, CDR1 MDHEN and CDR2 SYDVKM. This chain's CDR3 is CASSLVAGTGDSPLHF. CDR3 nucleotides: TGTGCCAGCAGTCTTGTTGCGGGGACAGGGGATTCACCCCTCCACTTT.

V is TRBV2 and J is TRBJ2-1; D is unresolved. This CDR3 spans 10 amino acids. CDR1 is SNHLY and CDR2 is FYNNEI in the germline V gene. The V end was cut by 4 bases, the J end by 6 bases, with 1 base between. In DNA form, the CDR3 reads TGTGCCAGCAGTGCCAATGAGCAGTTCTTC. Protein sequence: CASSANEQFF.

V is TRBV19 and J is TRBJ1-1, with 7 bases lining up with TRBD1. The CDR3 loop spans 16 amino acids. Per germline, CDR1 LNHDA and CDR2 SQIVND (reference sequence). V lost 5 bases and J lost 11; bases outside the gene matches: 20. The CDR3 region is CASSPLGDRSLKWAFF. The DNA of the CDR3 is TGTGCCAGTAGTCCTCTGGGGGACAGATCTTTGAAGTGGGCTTTCTTT.

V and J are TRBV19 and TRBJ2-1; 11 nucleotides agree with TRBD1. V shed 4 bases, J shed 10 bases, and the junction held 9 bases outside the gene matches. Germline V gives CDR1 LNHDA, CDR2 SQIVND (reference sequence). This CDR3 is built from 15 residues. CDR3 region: CASSRGQGASREQFF. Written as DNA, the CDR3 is TGTGCCAGTAGTAGAGGACAGGGGGCTTCCCGGGAGCAGTTCTTC.

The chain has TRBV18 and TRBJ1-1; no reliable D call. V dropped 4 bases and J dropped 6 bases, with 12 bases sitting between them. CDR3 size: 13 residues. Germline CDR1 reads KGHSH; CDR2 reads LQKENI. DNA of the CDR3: TGTGCCAGCTCACGTGGGGAGACGGCTGAAGCTTTCTTT. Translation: CASSRGETAEAFF.

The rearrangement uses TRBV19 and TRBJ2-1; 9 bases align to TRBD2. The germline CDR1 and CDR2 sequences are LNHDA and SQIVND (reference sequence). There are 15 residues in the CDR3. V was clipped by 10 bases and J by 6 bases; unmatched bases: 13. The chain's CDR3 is CATHRSAGGFNEQFF. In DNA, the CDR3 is TGTGCCACTCATAGGTCCGCGGGAGGGTTCAATGAGCAGTTCTTC.

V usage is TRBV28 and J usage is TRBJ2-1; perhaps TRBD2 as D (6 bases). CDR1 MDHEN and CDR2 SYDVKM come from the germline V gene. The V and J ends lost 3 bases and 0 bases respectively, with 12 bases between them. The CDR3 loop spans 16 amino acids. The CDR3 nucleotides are TGTGCCAGCAGTTTCGATGGGGGGTCCTCCTACAATGAGCAGTTCTTC. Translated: CASSFDGGSSYNEQFF.

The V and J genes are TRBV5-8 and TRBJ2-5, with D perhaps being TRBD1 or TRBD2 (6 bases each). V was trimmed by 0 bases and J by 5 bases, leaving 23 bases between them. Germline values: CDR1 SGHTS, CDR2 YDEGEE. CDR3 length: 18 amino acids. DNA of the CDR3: TGTGCCAGCAGCTTGGTTCTCCGAGCGGGCTCAGGGGAGGAGACCCAGTACTTC. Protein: CASSLVLRAGSGEETQYF.

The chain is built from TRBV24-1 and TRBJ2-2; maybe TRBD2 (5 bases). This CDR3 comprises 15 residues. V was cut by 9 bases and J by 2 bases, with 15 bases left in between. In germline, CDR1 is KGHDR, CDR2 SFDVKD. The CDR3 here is CATADWRANTGELFF. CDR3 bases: TGTGCCACCGCGGACTGGCGGGCCAACACCGGGGAGCTGTTTTTT.

The CDR3 sequence is CASRPTGSTGELFF. CDR3 bases: TGTGCCAGCAGACCGACAGGGTCCACCGGGGAGCTGTTTTTT. This chain connects TRBV6-5 to TRBJ2-2; TRBD1 matches 7 bases. CDR1 MNHEY and CDR2 SVGAGI come from the germline V gene. The trim removed 6 bases at V and 4 bases at J, leaving 5 bases unmatched. This CDR3 is 14 amino acids long.

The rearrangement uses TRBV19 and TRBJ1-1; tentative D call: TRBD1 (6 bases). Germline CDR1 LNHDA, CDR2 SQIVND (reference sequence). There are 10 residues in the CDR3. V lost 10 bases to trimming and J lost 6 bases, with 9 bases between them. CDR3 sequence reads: CATKGAEAFF. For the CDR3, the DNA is TGTGCCACTAAGGGGGCTGAAGCTTTCTTT.